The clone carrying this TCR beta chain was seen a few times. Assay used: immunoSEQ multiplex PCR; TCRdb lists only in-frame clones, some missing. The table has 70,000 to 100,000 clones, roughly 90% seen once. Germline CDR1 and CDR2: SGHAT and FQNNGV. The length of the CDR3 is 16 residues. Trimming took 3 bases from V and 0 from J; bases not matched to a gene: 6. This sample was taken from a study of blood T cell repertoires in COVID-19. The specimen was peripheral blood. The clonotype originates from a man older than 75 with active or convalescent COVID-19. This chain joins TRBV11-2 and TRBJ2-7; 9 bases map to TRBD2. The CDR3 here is CASSFRLAGSSYEQYF. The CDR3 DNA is TGTGCCAGCAGCTTTCGGCTAGCGGGGAGCTCCTACGAGCAGTACTTC.